This TCR beta chain was sequenced for a study of blood T cell repertoires in COVID-19. Looking at the study overall: The study drew acute and convalescent COVID-19 samples from the United States, Italy and Spain. The cDNA or gDNA used as material had been derived from T cells, B-cell-depleted T cells, or PBMCs.

Germline loops: CDR1 SGHVS, CDR2 FNYEAQ. The CDR3 covers 15 residues. Germline trimming cut 5 bases from V and 3 bases from J; bases unmatched to any gene: 8. In the authors' workflow: Amplification of reference gene primers was used by the study to estimate nucleated cell counts. Generated by immunoSEQ multiplex PCR, the TCRdb table keeps only in-frame clones and is missing some. D and trimming come from the DNA, and the V and J calls and clone size come from that table. Found here are approximately 36,000 clones, around 87% of them singletons; the top ten hold about 25%. Source material: peripheral blood. The sequence derives from a man between 60 and 70 years old with active or convalescent COVID-19. This chain uses TRBV7-6 with TRBJ2-5, with 8 bases lining up with TRBD1. The CDR3 nucleotides are TGTGCCAGCAGCGCAGGGACAGGCGTTAAAGAGACCCAGTACTTC. The encoded protein is CASSAGTGVKETQYF.